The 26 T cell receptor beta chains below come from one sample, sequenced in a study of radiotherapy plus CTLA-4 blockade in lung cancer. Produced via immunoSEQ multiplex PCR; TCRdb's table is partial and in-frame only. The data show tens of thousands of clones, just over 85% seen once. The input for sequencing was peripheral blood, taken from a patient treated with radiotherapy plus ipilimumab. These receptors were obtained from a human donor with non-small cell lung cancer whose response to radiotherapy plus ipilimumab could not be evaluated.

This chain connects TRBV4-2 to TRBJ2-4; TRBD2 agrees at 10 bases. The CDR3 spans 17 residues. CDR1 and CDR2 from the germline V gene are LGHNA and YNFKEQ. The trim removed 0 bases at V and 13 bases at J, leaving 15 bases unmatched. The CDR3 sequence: CASSQENRIAGGLTQYF. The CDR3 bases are TGTGCCAGCAGCCAAGAAAATAGGATAGCGGGGGGACTAACCCAGTACTTC.

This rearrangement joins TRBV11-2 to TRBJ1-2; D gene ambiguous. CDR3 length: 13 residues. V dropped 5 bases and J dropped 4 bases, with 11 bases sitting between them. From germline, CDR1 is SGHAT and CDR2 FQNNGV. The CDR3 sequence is CASSLPGGYGYTF. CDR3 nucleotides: TGTGCCAGCAGCCTTCCGGGAGGCTATGGCTACACCTTC.

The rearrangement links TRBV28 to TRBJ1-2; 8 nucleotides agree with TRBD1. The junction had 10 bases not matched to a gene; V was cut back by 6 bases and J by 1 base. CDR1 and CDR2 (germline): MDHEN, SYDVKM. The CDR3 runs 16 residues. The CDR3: CASRQGAGFNNYGYTF. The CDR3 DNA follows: TGTGCCAGCAGGCAGGGGGCCGGATTTAATAACTATGGCTACACCTTC.

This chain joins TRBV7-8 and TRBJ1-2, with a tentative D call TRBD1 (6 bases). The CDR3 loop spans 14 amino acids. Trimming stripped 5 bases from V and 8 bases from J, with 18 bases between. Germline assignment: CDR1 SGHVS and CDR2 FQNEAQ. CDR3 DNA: TGTGCCAGCAGCCGACAGGCCGCAAGAGAAGGCTACACCTTC. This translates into CASSRQAAREGYTF.

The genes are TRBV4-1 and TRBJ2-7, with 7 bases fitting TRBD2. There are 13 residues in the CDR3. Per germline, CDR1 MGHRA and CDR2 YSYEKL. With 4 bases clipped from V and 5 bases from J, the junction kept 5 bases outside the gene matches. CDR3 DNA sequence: TGCGCCAGCAGCCTCCCTGGGGGGGACGAGCAGTACTTC. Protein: CASSLPGGDEQYF.

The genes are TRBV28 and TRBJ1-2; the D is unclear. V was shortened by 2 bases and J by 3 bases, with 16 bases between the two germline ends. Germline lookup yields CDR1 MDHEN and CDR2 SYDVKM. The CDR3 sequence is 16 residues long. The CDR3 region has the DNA TGTGCCAGCAGTTTACGCGAAGGAGTTTATTACTATGGCTACACCTTC. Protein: CASSLREGVYYYGYTF.

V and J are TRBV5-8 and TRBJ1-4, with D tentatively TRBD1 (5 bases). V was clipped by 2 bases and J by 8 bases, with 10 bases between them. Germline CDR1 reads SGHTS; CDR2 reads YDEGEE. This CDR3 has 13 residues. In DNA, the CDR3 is TGTGCCAGCAGCTTCGGGGGTCGGGAAAAACTGTTTTTT. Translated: CASSFGGREKLFF. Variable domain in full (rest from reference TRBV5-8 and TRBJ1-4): EAGVTQSPTHLIKTRGQQATLRCSPISGHTSVYWYQQALGLGLQFLLWYDEGEERNRGNFPPRFSGRQFPNYSSELNVNALELEDSALYLCASSFGGREKLFFGSGTQLSVL.

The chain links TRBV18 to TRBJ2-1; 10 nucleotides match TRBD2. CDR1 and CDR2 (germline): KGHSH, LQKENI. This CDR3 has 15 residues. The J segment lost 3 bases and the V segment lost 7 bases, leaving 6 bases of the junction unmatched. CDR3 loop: CASFAGTSVYNEQFF. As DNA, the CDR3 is TGTGCCAGCTTTGCCGGGACTAGCGTCTACAATGAGCAGTTCTTC.

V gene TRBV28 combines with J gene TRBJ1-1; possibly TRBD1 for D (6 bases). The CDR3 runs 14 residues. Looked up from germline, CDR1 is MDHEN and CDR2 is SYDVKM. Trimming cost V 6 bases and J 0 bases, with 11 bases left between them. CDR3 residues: CASRVGDMNTEAFF. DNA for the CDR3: TGTGCCAGCAGGGTGGGGGACATGAACACTGAAGCTTTCTTT.

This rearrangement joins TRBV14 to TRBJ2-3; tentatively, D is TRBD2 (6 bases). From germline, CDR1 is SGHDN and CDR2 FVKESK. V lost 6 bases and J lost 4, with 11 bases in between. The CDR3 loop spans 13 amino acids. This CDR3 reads CASRRSGADTQYF. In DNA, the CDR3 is TGTGCCAGCAGGCGATCGGGAGCAGATACGCAGTATTTT.

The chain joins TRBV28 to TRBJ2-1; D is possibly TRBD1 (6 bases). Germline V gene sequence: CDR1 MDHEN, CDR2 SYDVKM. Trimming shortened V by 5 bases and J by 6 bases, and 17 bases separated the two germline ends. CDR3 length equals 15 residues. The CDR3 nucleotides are TGTGCCAGCAGTCCTCGACAGGATAGAATCAATGAGCAGTTCTTC. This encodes CASSPRQDRINEQFF. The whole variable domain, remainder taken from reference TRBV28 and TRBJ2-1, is DVKVTQSSRYLVKRTGEKVFLECVQDMDHENMFWYRQDPGLGLRLIYFSYDVKMKEKGDIPEGYSVSREKKERFSLILESASTNQTSMYLCASSPRQDRINEQFFGPGTRLTVL.

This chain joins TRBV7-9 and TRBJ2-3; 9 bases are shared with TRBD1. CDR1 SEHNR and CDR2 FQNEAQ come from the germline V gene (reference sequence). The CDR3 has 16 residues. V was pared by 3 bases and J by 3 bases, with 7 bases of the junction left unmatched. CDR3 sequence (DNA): TGTGCCAGCAGCTTGGGAGAGACAGGGGGGACAGATACGCAGTATTTT. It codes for CASSLGETGGTDTQYF.

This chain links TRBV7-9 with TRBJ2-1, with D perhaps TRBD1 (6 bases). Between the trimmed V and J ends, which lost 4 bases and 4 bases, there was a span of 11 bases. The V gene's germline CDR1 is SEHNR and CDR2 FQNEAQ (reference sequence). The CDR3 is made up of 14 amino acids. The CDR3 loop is CASSSRGGYNEQFF. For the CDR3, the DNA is TGTGCCAGCAGCTCCAGGGGCGGGTACAATGAGCAGTTCTTC.

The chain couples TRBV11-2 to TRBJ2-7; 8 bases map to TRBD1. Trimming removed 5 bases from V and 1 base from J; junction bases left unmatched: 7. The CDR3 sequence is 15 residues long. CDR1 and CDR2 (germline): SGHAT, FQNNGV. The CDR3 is CASSPRGLPSYEQYF. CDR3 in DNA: TGTGCCAGCAGCCCCAGGGGGCTCCCATCCTACGAGCAGTACTTC.

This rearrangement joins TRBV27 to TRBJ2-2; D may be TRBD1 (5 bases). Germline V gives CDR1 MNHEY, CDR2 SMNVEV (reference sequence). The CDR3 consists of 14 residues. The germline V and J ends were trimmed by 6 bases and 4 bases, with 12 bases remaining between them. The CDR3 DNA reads TGTGCCAGCAGAGGGGCGACGGTCACCGGGGAGCTGTTTTTT. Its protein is CASRGATVTGELFF.

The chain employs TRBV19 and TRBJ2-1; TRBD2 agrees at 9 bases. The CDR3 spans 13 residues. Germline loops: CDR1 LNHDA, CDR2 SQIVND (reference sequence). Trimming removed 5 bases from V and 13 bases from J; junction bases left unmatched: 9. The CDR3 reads CASSGVASGTQFF. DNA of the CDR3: TGTGCCAGTAGTGGAGTCGCTAGCGGGACCCAGTTCTTC.

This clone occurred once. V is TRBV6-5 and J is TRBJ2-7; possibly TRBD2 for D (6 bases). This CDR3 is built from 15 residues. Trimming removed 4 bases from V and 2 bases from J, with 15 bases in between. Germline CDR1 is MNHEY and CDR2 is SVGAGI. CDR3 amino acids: CASSFAGTVTYEQYF. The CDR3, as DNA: TGTGCCAGCAGTTTTGCGGGGACTGTCACCTACGAGCAGTACTTC.

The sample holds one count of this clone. The CDR3 here is CASRLAGGETQYF. CDR3 coding DNA: TGTGCCAGCAGACTAGCGGGAGGAGAGACCCAGTACTTC. The chain joins TRBV6-1 to TRBJ2-5, with 12 nucleotides matching TRBD2. Looked up from germline, CDR1 is MNHNS and CDR2 is SASEGT. The CDR3 covers 13 residues. V shed 6 bases and J 4 bases; nucleotides not matched to a gene: 0.

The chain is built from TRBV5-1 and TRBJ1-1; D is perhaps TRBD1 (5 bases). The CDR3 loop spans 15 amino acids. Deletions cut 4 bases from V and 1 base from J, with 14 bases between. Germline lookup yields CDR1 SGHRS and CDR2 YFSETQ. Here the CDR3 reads CASSAITGANTEAFF. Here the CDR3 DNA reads TGCGCCAGCAGCGCCATCACAGGCGCGAACACTGAAGCTTTCTTT.

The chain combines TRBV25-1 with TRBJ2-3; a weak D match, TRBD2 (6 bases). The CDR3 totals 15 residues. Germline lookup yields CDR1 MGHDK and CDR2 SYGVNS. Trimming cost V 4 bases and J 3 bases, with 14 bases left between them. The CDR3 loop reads CASSVGVGRTDTQYF. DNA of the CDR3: TGTGCCAGCAGTGTGGGGGTCGGGAGAACAGATACGCAGTATTTT.

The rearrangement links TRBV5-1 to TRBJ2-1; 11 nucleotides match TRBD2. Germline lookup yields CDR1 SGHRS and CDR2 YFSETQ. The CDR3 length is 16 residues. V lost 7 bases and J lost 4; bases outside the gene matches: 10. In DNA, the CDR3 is TGCGCCAGCCACCTGGGGGGGACTAGCGGATACAATGAGCAGTTCTTC. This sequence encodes CASHLGGTSGYNEQFF. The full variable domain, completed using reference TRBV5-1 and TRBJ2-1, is KAGVTQTPRYLIKTRGQQVTLSCSPISGHRSVSWYQQTPGQGLQFLFEYFSETQRNKGNFPGRFSGRQFSNSRSEMNVSTLELGDSALYLCASHLGGTSGYNEQFFGPGTRLTVL.

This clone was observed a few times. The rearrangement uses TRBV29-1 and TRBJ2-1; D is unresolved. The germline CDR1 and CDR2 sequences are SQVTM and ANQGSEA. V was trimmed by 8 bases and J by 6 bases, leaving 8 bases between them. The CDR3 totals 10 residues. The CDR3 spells CSYRFNEQFF. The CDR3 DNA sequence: TGCAGCTACCGGTTCAATGAGCAGTTCTTC.

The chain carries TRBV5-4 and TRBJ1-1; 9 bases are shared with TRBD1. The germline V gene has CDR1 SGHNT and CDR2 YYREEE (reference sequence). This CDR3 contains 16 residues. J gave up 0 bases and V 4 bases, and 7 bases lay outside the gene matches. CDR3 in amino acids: CASSEQGAGMNTEAFF. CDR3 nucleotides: TGTGCCAGCAGCGAACAGGGGGCGGGGATGAACACTGAAGCTTTCTTT.

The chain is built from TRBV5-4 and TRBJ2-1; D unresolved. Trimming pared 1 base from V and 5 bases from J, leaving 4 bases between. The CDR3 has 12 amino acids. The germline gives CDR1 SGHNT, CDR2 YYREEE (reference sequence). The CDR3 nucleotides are TGTGCCAGCAGCTTGTTAAACAATGAGCAGTTCTTC. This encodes CASSLLNNEQFF. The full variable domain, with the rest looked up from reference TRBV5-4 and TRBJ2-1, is ETGVTQSPTHLIKTRGQQVTLRCSSQSGHNTVSWYQQALGQGPQFIFQYYREEENGRGNFPPRFSGLQFPNYSSELNVNALELDDSALYLCASSLLNNEQFFGPGTRLTVL.

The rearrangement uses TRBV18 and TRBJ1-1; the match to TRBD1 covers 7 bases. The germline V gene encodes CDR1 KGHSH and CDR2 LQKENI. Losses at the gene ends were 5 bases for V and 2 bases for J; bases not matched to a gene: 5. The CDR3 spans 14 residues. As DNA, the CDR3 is TGTGCCAGCTCAGTAACAGGGGAAAACACTGAAGCTTTCTTT. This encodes CASSVTGENTEAFF.

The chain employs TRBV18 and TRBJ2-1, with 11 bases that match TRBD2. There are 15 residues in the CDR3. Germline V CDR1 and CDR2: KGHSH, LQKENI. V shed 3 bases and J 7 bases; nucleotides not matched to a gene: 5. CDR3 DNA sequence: TGTGCCAGCTCACCTCCTAGCGGGAGGTCGAATGAGCAGTTCTTC. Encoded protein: CASSPPSGRSNEQFF.